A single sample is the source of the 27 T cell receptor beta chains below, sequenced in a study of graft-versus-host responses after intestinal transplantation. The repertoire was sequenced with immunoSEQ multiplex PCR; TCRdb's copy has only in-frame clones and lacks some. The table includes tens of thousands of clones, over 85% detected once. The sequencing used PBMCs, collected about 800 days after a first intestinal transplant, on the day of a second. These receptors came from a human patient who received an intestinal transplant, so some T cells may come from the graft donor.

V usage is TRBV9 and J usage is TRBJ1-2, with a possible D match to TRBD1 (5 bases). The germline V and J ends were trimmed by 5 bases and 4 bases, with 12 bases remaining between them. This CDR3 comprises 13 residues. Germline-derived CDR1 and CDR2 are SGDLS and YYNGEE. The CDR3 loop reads CASRGDSLYGYTF. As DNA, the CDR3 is TGTGCCAGCAGGGGCGACAGTCTCTATGGCTACACCTTC.

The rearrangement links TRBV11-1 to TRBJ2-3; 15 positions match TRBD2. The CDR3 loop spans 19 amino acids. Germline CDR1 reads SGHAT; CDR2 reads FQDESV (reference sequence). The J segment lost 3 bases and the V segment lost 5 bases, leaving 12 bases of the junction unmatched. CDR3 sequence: CASSPGLAGGWEATDTQYF. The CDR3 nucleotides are TGTGCCAGCAGCCCGGGACTAGCGGGAGGCTGGGAGGCAACAGATACGCAGTATTTT.

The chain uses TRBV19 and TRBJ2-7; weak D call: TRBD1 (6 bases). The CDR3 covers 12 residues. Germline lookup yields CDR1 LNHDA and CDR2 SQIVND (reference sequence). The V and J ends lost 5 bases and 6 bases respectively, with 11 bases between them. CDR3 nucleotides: TGTGCCAGTAGTGCTCAGGGGTTCGAGCAGTACTTC. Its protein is CASSAQGFEQYF.

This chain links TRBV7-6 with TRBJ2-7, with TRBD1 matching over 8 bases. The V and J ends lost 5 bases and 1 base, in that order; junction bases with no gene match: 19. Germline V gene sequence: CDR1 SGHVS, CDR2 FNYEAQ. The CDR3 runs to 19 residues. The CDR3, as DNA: TGTGCCAGCAGCGCATACCCAGGGGGCAATCCCGATCGTTCCTACGAGCAGTACTTC. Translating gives CASSAYPGGNPDRSYEQYF. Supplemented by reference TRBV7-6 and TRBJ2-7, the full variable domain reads GAGVSQSPRYKVTKRGQDVALRCDPISGHVSLYWYRQALGQGPEFLTYFNYEAQQDKSGLPNDRFSAERPEGSISTLTIQRTEQRDSAMYRCASSAYPGGNPDRSYEQYFGPGTRLTVT.

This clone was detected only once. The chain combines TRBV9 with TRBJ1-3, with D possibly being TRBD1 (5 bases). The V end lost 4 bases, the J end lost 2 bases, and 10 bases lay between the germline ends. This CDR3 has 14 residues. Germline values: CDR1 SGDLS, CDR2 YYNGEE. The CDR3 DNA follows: TGTGCCAGCAGCCAAACGGGGGCTGGAAACACCATATATTTT. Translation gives CASSQTGAGNTIYF.

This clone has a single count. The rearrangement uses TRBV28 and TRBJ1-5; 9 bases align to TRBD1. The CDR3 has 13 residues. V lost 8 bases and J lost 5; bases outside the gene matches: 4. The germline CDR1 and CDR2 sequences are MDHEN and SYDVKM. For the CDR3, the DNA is TGTGCCAGCTGGACAGGGGCTCATCAGCCCCAGCATTTT. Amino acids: CASWTGAHQPQHF.

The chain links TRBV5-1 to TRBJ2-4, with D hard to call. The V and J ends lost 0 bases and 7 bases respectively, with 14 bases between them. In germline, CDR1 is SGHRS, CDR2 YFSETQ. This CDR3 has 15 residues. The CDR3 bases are TGCGCCAGCAGCTTGGTCCGCTCCCCCAGTAACATTCAGTACTTC. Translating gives CASSLVRSPSNIQYF.

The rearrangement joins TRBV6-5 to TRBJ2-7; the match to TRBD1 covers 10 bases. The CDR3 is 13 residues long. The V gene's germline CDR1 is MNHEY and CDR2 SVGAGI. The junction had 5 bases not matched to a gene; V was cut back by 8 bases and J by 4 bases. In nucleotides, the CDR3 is TGTGCCAGCGGGACAGGGGATCGGTACGAGCAGTACTTC. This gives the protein CASGTGDRYEQYF.

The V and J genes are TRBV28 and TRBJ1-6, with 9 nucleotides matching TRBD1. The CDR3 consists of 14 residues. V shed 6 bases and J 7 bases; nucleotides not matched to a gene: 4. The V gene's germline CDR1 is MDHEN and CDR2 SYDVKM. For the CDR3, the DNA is TGTGCCAGCAGCCCGGACAGGGGAAATTCACCCCTCCACTTT. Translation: CASSPDRGNSPLHF.

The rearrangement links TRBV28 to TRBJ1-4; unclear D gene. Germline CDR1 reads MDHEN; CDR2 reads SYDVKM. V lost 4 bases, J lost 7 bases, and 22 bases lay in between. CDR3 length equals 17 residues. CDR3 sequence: CASSSVPFHGWGEKLFF. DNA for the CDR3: TGTGCCAGCAGTTCAGTTCCCTTCCATGGGTGGGGTGAAAAACTGTTTTTT.

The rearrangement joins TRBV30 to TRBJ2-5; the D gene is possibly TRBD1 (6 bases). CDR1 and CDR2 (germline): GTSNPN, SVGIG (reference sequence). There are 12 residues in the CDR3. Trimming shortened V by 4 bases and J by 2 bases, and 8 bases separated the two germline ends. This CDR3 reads CAWTGQQETQYF. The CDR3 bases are TGTGCCTGGACTGGACAGCAAGAGACCCAGTACTTC.

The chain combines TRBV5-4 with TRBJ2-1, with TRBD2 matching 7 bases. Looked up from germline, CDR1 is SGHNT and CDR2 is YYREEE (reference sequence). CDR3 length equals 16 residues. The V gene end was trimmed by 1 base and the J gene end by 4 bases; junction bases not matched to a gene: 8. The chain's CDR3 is CASSLKFMGGYNEQFF. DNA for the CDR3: TGTGCCAGCAGCTTGAAATTTATGGGGGGGTACAATGAGCAGTTCTTC.

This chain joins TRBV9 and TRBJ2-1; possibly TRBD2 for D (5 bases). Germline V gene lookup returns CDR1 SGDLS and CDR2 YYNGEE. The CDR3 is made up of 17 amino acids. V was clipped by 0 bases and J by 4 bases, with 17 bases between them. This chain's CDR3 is CASSVGFKGVPYNEQFF. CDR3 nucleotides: TGTGCCAGCAGCGTAGGGTTTAAGGGAGTCCCGTACAATGAGCAGTTCTTC.

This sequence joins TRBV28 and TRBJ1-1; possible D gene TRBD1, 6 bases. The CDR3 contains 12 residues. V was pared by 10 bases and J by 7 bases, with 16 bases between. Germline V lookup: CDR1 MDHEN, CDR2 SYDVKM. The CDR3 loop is CATCLGGSEAFF. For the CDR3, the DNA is TGTGCCACCTGTCTAGGGGGGAGTGAAGCTTTCTTT. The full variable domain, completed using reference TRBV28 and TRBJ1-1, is DVKVTQSSRYLVKRTGEKVFLECVQDMDHENMFWYRQDPGLGLRLIYFSYDVKMKEKGDIPEGYSVSREKKERFSLILESASTNQTSMYLCATCLGGSEAFFGQGTRLTVV.

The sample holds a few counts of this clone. CDR3 sequence (DNA): TGTGCCAGCAGCGAGGGGGGGGCCCTAAGCACAGATACGCAGTATTTT. Amino acid sequence: CASSEGGALSTDTQYF. The V call is TRBV9, the J call TRBJ2-3; tentative D call: TRBD2 (7 bases). CDR1 is SGDLS and CDR2 is YYNGEE in the germline V gene. The length of the CDR3 is 16 residues. Trimming took 3 bases from V and 0 from J, leaving 14 bases between them. Together with reference TRBV9 and TRBJ2-3, the CDR3 gives the full variable domain: DSGVTQTPKHLITATGQRVTLRCSPRSGDLSVYWYQQSLDQGLQFLIQYYNGEERAKGNILERFSAQQFPDLHSELNLSSLELGDSALYFCASSEGGALSTDTQYFGPGTRLTVL.

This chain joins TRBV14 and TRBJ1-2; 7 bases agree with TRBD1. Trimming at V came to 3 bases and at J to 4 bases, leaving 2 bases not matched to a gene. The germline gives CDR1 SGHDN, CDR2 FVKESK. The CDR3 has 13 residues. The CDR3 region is CASSQAGGYGYTF. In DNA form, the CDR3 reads TGTGCCAGCAGCCAGGCAGGGGGCTATGGCTACACCTTC. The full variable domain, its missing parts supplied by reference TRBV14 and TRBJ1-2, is EAGVTQFPSHSVIEKGQTVTLRCDPISGHDNLYWYRRVMGKEIKFLLHFVKESKQDESGMPNNRFLAERTGGTYSTLKVQPAELEDSGVYFCASSQAGGYGYTFGSGTRLTVV.

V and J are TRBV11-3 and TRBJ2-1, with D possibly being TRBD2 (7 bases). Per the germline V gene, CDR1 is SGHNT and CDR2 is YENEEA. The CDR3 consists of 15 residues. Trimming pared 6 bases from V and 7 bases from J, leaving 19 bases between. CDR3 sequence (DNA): TGTGCCAGCAGTCTGGGGGCTAGCGGAGCAAATGAGCAGTTCTTC. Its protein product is CASSLGASGANEQFF.

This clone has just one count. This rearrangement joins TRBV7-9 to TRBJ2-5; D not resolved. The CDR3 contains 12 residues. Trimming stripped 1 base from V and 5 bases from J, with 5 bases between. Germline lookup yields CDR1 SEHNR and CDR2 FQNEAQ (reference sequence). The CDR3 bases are TGTGCCAGCAGCTTAGGATTTGAGACCCAGTACTTC. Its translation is CASSLGFETQYF.

The CDR3 nucleotides are TGTGCCTGGAGTCCGGACAATACACCCTACGAGCAGTACTTC. Residues: CAWSPDNTPYEQYF. The chain recombines TRBV30 with TRBJ2-7; perhaps TRBD1 as D (5 bases). The CDR3 runs 14 residues. Trimming took 2 bases from V and 2 from J, leaving 13 bases between them. In germline, CDR1 is GTSNPN, CDR2 SVGIG (reference sequence).

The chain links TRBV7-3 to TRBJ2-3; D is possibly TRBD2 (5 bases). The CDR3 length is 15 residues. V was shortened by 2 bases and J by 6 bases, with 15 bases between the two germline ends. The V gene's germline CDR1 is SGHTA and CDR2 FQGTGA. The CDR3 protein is CASSLFGGVGDTQYF. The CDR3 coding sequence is TGTGCCAGCAGCTTATTCGGAGGCGTGGGGGATACGCAGTATTTT.

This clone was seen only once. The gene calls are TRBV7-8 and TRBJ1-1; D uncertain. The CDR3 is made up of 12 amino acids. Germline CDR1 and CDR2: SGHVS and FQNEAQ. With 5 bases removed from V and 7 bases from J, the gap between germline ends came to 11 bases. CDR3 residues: CASSMEGGEAFF. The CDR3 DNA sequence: TGTGCCAGCAGCATGGAGGGTGGTGAAGCTTTCTTT.

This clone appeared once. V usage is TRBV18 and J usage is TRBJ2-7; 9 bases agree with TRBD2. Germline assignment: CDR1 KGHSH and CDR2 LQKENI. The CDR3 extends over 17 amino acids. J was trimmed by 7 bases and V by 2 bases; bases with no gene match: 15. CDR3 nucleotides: TGTGCCAGCTCACCAAGTGGAGGTTTGGGTAGCGGGGGTGAGCAGTACTTC. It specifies CASSPSGGLGSGGEQYF.

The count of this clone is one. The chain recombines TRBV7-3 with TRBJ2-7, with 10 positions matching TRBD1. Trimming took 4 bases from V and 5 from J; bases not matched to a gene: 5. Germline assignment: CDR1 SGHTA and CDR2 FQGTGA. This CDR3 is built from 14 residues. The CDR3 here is CASSSGQGVDEQYF. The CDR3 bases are TGTGCCAGCAGCTCAGGACAGGGGGTCGACGAGCAGTACTTC.

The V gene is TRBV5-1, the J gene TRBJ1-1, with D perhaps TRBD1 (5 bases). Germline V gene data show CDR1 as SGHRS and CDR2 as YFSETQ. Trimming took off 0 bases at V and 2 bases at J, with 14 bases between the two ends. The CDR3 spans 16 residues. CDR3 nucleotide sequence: TGCGCCAGCAGCTTGGACAGGTCCCTACCTAACACTGAAGCTTTCTTT. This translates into CASSLDRSLPNTEAFF.

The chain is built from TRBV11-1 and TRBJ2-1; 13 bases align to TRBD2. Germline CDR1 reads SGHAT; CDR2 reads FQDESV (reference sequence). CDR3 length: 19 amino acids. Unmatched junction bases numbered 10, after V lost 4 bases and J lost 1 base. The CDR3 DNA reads TGTGCCAGCAGCTCCATAAGGACTAGCGGGAGAGGGTCCTACAATGAGCAGTTCTTC. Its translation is CASSSIRTSGRGSYNEQFF.

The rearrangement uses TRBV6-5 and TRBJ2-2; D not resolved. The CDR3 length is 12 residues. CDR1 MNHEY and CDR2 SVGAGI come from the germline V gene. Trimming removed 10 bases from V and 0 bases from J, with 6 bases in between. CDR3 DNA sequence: TGTGCCACAATGTCGAACACCGGGGAGCTGTTTTTT. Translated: CATMSNTGELFF.

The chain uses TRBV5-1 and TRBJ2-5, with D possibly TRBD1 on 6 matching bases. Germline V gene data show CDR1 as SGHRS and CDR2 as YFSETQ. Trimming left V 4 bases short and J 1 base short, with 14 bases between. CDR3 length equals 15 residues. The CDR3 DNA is TGCGCCAGCAGCCCACAAACAGGGTTCCAAGAGACCCAGTACTTC. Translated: CASSPQTGFQETQYF.